This T cell receptor (beta chain) was sequenced during a study of HIV-infected patients and healthy controls. V lost 10 bases and J lost 4; bases outside the gene matches: 4. Germline V gene data show CDR1 as ENHRY and CDR2 as SYGVKD. This CDR3 is 13 amino acids long. This clonotype was seen repeatedly, ten times or more. No cell fractionation was done, so the repertoire covers all unsorted peripheral blood T cells. Reverse transcription used around 500 ng RNA and constant-region primers for alpha and beta. Each of the alpha and beta chains got its own library through chain-specific third strand synthesis with indices. TCRdb reprocessed the 5' RACE reads via MiXCR and lists one record per CDR3 protein. The data show 19,000 or so distinct CDR3 sequences, with 8.5% to 9.5% seen just once and over 5% held by the top ten.

The sample was blood. The TCR comes from an adult in good health. The V gene is TRBV10-3, the J gene TRBJ2-2; 9 bases agree with TRBD1. CDR3 bases: TGTGCCACCGGACAGGGGCCCACCGGGGAGCTGTTTTTT. Its translation is CATGQGPTGELFF.